This TCR beta chain derives from a study of T cells in Graves' hyperthyroidism and ophthalmopathy. An absence of ophthalmopathy progression within 18 months meant stable Graves' hyperthyroidism. Not enrolled were patients with uncontrolled infection, other autoimmune disease, pregnancy or lactation. Trimming took 6 bases from V and 6 from J, leaving 20 bases between them. Germline V gene data show CDR1 as DFQATT and CDR2 as SNEGSKA (reference sequence). This CDR3 has 14 amino acids. This clonotype came up a few times. Its antigen is as yet unknown. Amplified TCR beta CDR3 regions came from RNA transcripts. Primed by the HTBI set, a first-round RT-PCR was run on the TCR CDR3. TCRdb reanalysed the multiplex PCR reads using MiXCR and keeps one entry per CDR3 protein. The data show under 400,000 distinct CDR3 sequences, with 20% to 30% seen just once and 73% held by the top ten. Study-level results: Blood held most thyroid clonotypes expanded above 0.001 frequency.

This sequence was found in a man aged 50 to 60 with Graves' hyperthyroidism. The sequenced material came from blood. The chain employs TRBV20-1 and TRBJ2-5, with a weak D call TRBD2 (5 bases). The CDR3 DNA reads TGCAGTGCCCCACGGCCGGCAGAGCGGAAGACCCAGTACTTC. It encodes CSAPRPAERKTQYF.